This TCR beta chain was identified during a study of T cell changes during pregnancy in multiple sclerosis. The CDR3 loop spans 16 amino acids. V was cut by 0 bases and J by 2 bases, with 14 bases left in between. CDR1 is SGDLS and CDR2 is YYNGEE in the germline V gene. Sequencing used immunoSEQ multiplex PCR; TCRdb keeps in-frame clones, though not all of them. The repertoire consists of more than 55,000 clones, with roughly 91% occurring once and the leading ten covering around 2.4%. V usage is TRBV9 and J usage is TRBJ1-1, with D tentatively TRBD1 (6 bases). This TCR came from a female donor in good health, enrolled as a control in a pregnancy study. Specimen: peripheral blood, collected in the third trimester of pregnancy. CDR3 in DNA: TGTGCCAGCAGCGTAGGTCAGGGGATATCAAACACTGAAGCTTTCTTT. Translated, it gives CASSVGQGISNTEAFF.